Following are 17 T cell receptor beta chains from one sample sequenced in a study of human thymus T cells (dated by TCRdb to the early 2020s). The library came from the immunoSEQ multiplex PCR assay. As stored in TCRdb, this immuneACCESS dataset retains in-frame rearrangements with V and J assigned. A fraction of the clones does not appear; measured against another copy, unresolved V genes explain less than half of the discrepancy, and the remainder lacks a known reason. Within this sample are about 44,000 clones, with 85% to 95% of them counted one time only. The ten largest make up more than 0.1% of the sample. Sequenced sample: blood. The receptor source for this set is a boy less than two years old with a congenital heart defect but otherwise immunologically healthy.

The chain joins TRBV20-1 to TRBJ1-1; D gene uncertain. Trimming removed 0 bases from V and 6 bases from J, with 5 bases in between. Germline V CDR1 and CDR2: DFQATT, SNEGSKA (reference sequence). This CDR3 region has 11 residues. The CDR3 region is CSARDRPEAFF. The CDR3 DNA follows: TGCAGTGCTAGAGATAGGCCTGAAGCTTTCTTT.

This chain links TRBV7-9 with TRBJ2-5; 9 bases are shared with TRBD1. J gave up 10 bases and V 4 bases, and 1 base lay outside the gene matches. Germline V gene lookup returns CDR1 SEHNR and CDR2 FQNEAQ (reference sequence). The CDR3 length is 11 residues. The DNA of the CDR3 is TGTGCCAGCAGCTGGGGACAGGGCCAGTACTTC. This translates into CASSWGQGQYF.

The chain carries TRBV19 and TRBJ1-6; TRBD1 is a possible D gene (6 bases). Germline V lookup: CDR1 LNHDA, CDR2 SQIVND (reference sequence). V was clipped by 6 bases and J by 1 base, with 10 bases between them. This CDR3 has 15 residues. For the CDR3, the DNA is TGTGCCAGTAGCATTACAGGGTCCTATAATTCACCCCTCCACTTT. Translated, it gives CASSITGSYNSPLHF.

The genes are TRBV5-4 and TRBJ2-5; TRBD2 matches at 10 bases. The V gene's germline CDR1 is SGHNT and CDR2 YYREEE (reference sequence). This CDR3 spans 16 amino acids. With V trimmed by 1 base and J by 2 bases, 5 bases remained unmatched. CDR3 DNA sequence: TGTGCCAGCAGCTTGAATCTAGCGGGGGCTCAAGAGACCCAGTACTTC. It encodes CASSLNLAGAQETQYF.

V and J are TRBV4-1 and TRBJ2-1, with 9 bases identical to TRBD2. In germline, CDR1 is MGHRA, CDR2 YSYEKL. The J segment lost 10 bases and the V segment lost 1 base, leaving 8 bases of the junction unmatched. CDR3 length: 15 amino acids. CDR3 sequence (DNA): TGCGCCAGCAGCCAAGTAGCGGGGGAGGCTTGGGAGCAGTTCTTC. The encoded protein is CASSQVAGEAWEQFF.

This chain uses TRBV27 with TRBJ2-1; 9 bases align to TRBD1. Germline CDR1 is MNHEY and CDR2 is SMNVEV (reference sequence). V dropped 5 bases and J dropped 12; count of bases not matched to a gene: 11. The CDR3 runs to 14 residues. The CDR3 reads CASSPYAGTGRQFF. Here the CDR3 DNA reads TGTGCCAGCAGTCCTTACGCCGGGACAGGGAGGCAGTTCTTC.

This chain uses TRBV28 with TRBJ1-1, with 9 bases identical to TRBD1. Germline values: CDR1 MDHEN, CDR2 SYDVKM. Losses at the gene ends were 5 bases for V and 6 bases for J; bases not matched to a gene: 10. The length of the CDR3 is 15 residues. This chain's CDR3 is CASSRDGQGFAEAFF. The CDR3 DNA is TGTGCCAGCAGTCGAGACGGACAGGGGTTCGCTGAAGCTTTCTTT.

This chain's CDR3 is CASRRQGTEQYF. The CDR3 DNA reads as TGTGCCAGCAGAAGACAGGGGACCGAGCAGTACTTC. The V gene is TRBV6-1, the J gene TRBJ2-7; TRBD1 matches 8 bases. The CDR3 has 12 residues. The germline gives CDR1 MNHNS, CDR2 SASEGT. V shed 6 bases, J shed 6 bases, and the junction held 4 bases outside the gene matches.

The chain links TRBV27 to TRBJ1-1; tentative D call: TRBD1 (6 bases). The V and J ends lost 7 bases and 7 bases respectively, with 16 bases between them. Germline V gives CDR1 MNHEY, CDR2 SMNVEV (reference sequence). This CDR3 has 13 residues. CDR3 in DNA: TGTGCCAGCACAACTAGGGGGGGCGTTGAAGCTTTCTTT. Amino acids: CASTTRGGVEAFF.

The gene calls are TRBV11-3 and TRBJ2-1, with D tentatively TRBD1 or TRBD2 (6 bases each). V was cut by 2 bases and J by 0 bases, with 8 bases left in between. Germline CDR1 is SGHNT and CDR2 is YENEEA. CDR3 length equals 15 residues. The chain's CDR3 is CASSLRGDSYNEQFF. The CDR3 DNA sequence: TGTGCCAGCAGCTTAAGGGGGGACTCCTACAATGAGCAGTTCTTC. The full variable domain, with the rest looked up from reference TRBV11-3 and TRBJ2-1, is EAGVVQSPRYKIIEKKQPVAFWCNPISGHNTLYWYLQNLGQGPELLIRYENEEAVDDSQLPKDRFSAERLKGVDSTLKIQPAELGDSAVYLCASSLRGDSYNEQFFGPGTRLTVL.

This chain connects TRBV27 to TRBJ1-1, with TRBD1 as a possible D gene (6 bases). This CDR3 has 17 residues. Germline CDR1 and CDR2: MNHEY and SMNVEV (reference sequence). Trimming shortened V by 6 bases and J by 4 bases, and 24 bases separated the two germline ends. The CDR3 DNA is TGTGCCAGCAGCACGGGGGCCCTTAAACAAAGAATCACTGAAGCTTTCTTT. Amino acid sequence: CASSTGALKQRITEAFF.

The V and J genes are TRBV5-1 and TRBJ2-5, with TRBD2 identical over 7 bases. This CDR3 contains 15 residues. V trimming: 1 base; J trimming: 0 bases; junction bases outside the gene matches: 3. Per the germline V gene, CDR1 is SGHRS and CDR2 is YFSETQ. CDR3 in DNA: TGCGCCAGCAGCTTGACGGGGGGTTACCAAGAGACCCAGTACTTC. Amino acids: CASSLTGGYQETQYF.

The chain couples TRBV4-3 to TRBJ1-2; TRBD1 is a possible D gene (6 bases). The CDR3 runs 14 residues. Germline CDR1 and CDR2: LGHNA and YSLEER. V was cut by 2 bases and J by 2 bases, with 9 bases left in between. CDR3 region: CASSQQGLNYGYTF. CDR3 DNA sequence: TGCGCCAGCAGCCAACAGGGGTTGAACTATGGCTACACCTTC.

The V call is TRBV6-1, the J call TRBJ2-3, with D tentatively TRBD1 (5 bases). The CDR3 runs 15 residues. CDR1 and CDR2 from the germline V gene are MNHNS and SASEGT. V gave up 2 bases and J gave up 0 bases, with 9 bases separating them. CDR3 sequence reads: CASSELRGSTDTQYF. The DNA for the CDR3 is TGTGCCAGCAGTGAACTTAGGGGCAGCACAGATACGCAGTATTTT.

This chain joins TRBV7-9 and TRBJ2-6; 10 positions match TRBD1. The CDR3 loop spans 18 amino acids. Germline loops: CDR1 SEHNR, CDR2 FQNEAQ (reference sequence). The junction had 4 bases not matched to a gene; V was cut back by 0 bases and J by 2 bases. As DNA, the CDR3 is TGTGCCAGCAGCTTAGCCCTGGGACAGGGGACTGGGGCCAACGTCCTGACTTTC. It yields the protein CASSLALGQGTGANVLTF.

This rearrangement joins TRBV10-2 to TRBJ1-2; no clear D. The germline V gene has CDR1 WSHSY and CDR2 SAAADI. Trimming removed 2 bases at V and 2 bases at J, with 9 bases between. The CDR3 covers 14 residues. CDR3 residues: CASSEIPGNYGYTF. The DNA of the CDR3 is TGCGCCAGCAGTGAGATCCCAGGAAACTATGGCTACACCTTC.

The rearrangement uses TRBV5-4 and TRBJ2-7, with 8 bases fitting TRBD2. The V gene's germline CDR1 is SGHNT and CDR2 YYREEE (reference sequence). The ends lost 2 bases at V and 2 bases at J; junction bases unmatched: 6. There are 15 residues in the CDR3. The CDR3 loop is CASSFLLAGPYEQYF. DNA for the CDR3: TGTGCCAGCAGCTTCTTATTAGCGGGGCCCTACGAGCAGTACTTC.